This T cell receptor (beta chain) was obtained from a study of cytomegalovirus exposure and HLA in healthy donors. General observations from the study: In a later analysis, parvovirus B19, influenza, CMV and Epstein-Barr virus appeared linked to several top co-occurrence clusters. It was in a later analysis that TCR association rates were seen to vary by HLA locus, highest for DRB1 and lowest for HLA-C.

V lost 4 bases, J lost 0 bases, and 3 bases stayed unmatched. The germline V gene encodes CDR1 SGHNT and CDR2 YENEEA. The length of the CDR3 is 14 residues. The PCR employed 60 Vbeta primers together with 13 Jbeta primers. Libraries were prepared by immunoSEQ multiplex PCR; TCRdb keeps only in-frame clonotypes and omits some of them. The table records 150,000 to 200,000 clones, 84% of them present only once. Details on this clone: Antigen unknown.

Sequenced sample: PBMCs. This receptor was identified in a girl aged 10-17 years in good health and CMV-seropositive. The J gene is TRBJ2-7, the V gene TRBV11-3; 7 bases map to TRBD2. The CDR3 is CASSWGGSSYEQYF. In DNA form, the CDR3 reads TGTGCCAGCAGCTGGGGAGGGAGCTCCTACGAGCAGTACTTC.